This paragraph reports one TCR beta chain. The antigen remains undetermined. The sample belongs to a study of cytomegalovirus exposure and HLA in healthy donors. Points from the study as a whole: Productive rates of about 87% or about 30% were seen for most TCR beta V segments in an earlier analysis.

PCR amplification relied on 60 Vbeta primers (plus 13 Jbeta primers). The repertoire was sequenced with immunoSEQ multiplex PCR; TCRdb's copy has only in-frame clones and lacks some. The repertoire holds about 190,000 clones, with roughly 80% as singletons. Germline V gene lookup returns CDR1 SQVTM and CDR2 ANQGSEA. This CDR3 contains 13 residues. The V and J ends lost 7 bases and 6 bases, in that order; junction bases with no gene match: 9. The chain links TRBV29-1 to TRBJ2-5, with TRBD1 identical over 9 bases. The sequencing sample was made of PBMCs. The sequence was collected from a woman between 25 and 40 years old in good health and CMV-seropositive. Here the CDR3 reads CSADRGIQQTQYF. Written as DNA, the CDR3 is TGCAGCGCGGACAGGGGAATACAGCAGACCCAGTACTTC.